The source of this T cell receptor (beta chain) is a study of identical twins. Trimming shortened V by 6 bases and J by 2 bases, and 15 bases separated the two germline ends. The CDR3 loop spans 15 amino acids. This clonotype was found a few times. Each CDR3 protein gets one entry after TCRdb re-called the 5' RACE reads with MiXCR. The sample has some 790,000 distinct CDR3 sequences, 18% seen once. These data are also associated with another study on T cells expressing NK-cell markers.

The chain has TRBV12-3 or TRBV12-4 and TRBJ2-3; a weak D match, TRBD2 (5 bases). The sequenced sample was PBMCs. This receptor was taken from a woman between 18 and 30 years old in good health. The DNA of the CDR3 is TGTGCCAGCAGAGAGGGCCCGGAAGTCACAGATACGCAGTATTTT. It yields the protein CASREGPEVTDTQYF.